This TCR beta chain was observed in a study of blood T cell repertoires in COVID-19. The protocol was immunoSEQ multiplex PCR, while the TCRdb copy is restricted to in-frame clones and leaves out a portion. Altogether approximately 210,000 clones are present, approximately 90% being singletons, with the ten largest covering about 2.2%. The V end lost 4 bases, the J end lost 0 bases, and 15 bases lay between the germline ends. The CDR3 runs to 17 residues. The germline V gene encodes CDR1 MNHEY and CDR2 SMNVEV (reference sequence). Sequencing input: peripheral blood. V usage is TRBV27 and J usage is TRBJ2-2; a possible D gene is TRBD2 (6 bases). The clonotype originates from a man aged 25 to 40 who had recovered from COVID-19. This CDR3 reads CASSSEIAVANTGELFF. The CDR3, as DNA: TGTGCCAGCAGTTCTGAAATAGCGGTGGCGAACACCGGGGAGCTGTTTTTT.